The clone carrying this T cell receptor beta chain has only a few counts. The antigen is unknown. This sample is part of a study of T cells in Graves' hyperthyroidism and ophthalmopathy. A 10 ml volume of fresh peripheral blood provided the PBMCs. The CDR3 sequence is 13 residues long. Between the trimmed V and J ends, which lost 2 bases and 8 bases, there was a span of 14 bases. The germline V gene encodes CDR1 GTSNPN and CDR2 SVGIG (reference sequence). Study-level findings and limits: Separation of ophthalmopathy from stable hyperthyroidism was achieved by a 13 V-J model. Blood samples included most of the expanded thyroid clonotypes exceeding 0.001.

RNA transcripts provided the source from which TCR beta CDR3 regions were amplified. With the HTBI primer set, the TCR CDR3 went through a first round of RT-PCR. MiXCR, run by TCRdb on the multiplex PCR reads, gives a single entry per CDR3 protein. The sample lists hundreds of thousands of distinct CDR3 sequences, more than 11% occurring once. This chain links TRBV30 with TRBJ2-3, with D possibly matching TRBD2 (6 bases). The material sequenced was blood. This TCR came from a woman in her thirties with Graves' hyperthyroidism. CDR3 nucleotide sequence: TGTGCCTGGAGTAAGACTAGTTCGACTACGCAGTATTTT. It codes for CAWSKTSSTTQYF.